The 24 T cell receptor beta chains given below trace back to one sample, sequenced in a study of control samples from healthy donors and cancer patients. Clones were read by immunoSEQ multiplex PCR, and TCRdb kept only the in-frame ones, dropping some. The sample lists about 48,000 clones, 93% occurring once. Input material: PBMCs. Source of these receptors: a woman between 45 and 65 years old with head and neck cancer.

The genes are TRBV18 and TRBJ1-4; 8 bases map to TRBD1. Per germline, CDR1 KGHSH and CDR2 LQKENI. With 2 bases clipped from V and 4 bases from J, the junction kept 6 bases outside the gene matches. This CDR3 spans 16 amino acids. CDR3 bases: TGTGCCAGCTCACCATCCGGGACAGGTCGTAATGAAAAACTGTTTTTT. Its translation is CASSPSGTGRNEKLFF.

CDR3 nucleotides: TGCGCCAGCAGCTTGGCCGGGAGCAGGGTTTCCGGAAACACCATATATTTT. Translation: CASSLAGSRVSGNTIYF. This rearrangement joins TRBV5-1 to TRBJ1-3, with D tentatively TRBD1 (5 bases). Trimming removed 0 bases at V and 4 bases at J, with 17 bases between. This CDR3 comprises 17 residues. CDR1 and CDR2 (germline): SGHRS, YFSETQ.

In the case of this clone: Other DNA sequences in this sample translate to the same CDR3. The chain couples TRBV11-2 to TRBJ2-2; D gene unclear. CDR3 size: 13 residues. Trimming took 1 base from V and 4 from J, leaving 4 bases between them. Per the germline V gene, CDR1 is SGHAT and CDR2 is FQNNGV. The CDR3 is CASSLVGTGELFF. CDR3 DNA: TGTGCCAGCAGCTTAGTCGGCACCGGGGAGCTGTTTTTT.

The genes are TRBV5-1 and TRBJ2-7; D is unclear. The CDR3 extends over 14 amino acids. Trimming took off 1 base at V and 6 bases at J, with 14 bases between the two ends. CDR1 SGHRS and CDR2 YFSETQ come from the germline V gene. Here the CDR3 DNA reads TGCGCCAGCAGCTTGAGGCTCGGCCGTACCGAGCAGTACTTC. As protein: CASSLRLGRTEQYF.

This rearrangement joins TRBV6-5 to TRBJ1-5, with no clear D. Trimming left V 6 bases short and J 0 bases short, with 6 bases between. Germline V gene lookup returns CDR1 MNHEY and CDR2 SVGAGI. The CDR3 totals 13 residues. The CDR3 nucleotides read TGTGCCAGCAGGCAGGATAGCAATCAGCCCCAGCATTTT. Residues: CASRQDSNQPQHF.

The chain joins TRBV7-9 to TRBJ2-1; TRBD2 matches 9 bases. CDR3 size: 15 residues. Unmatched junction bases numbered 2, after V lost 1 base and J lost 4 bases. Looked up from germline, CDR1 is SEHNR and CDR2 is FQNEAQ (reference sequence). The CDR3 sequence: CASSLELAGYNEQFF. The CDR3 nucleotides are TGTGCCAGCAGCTTAGAACTAGCGGGTTACAATGAGCAGTTCTTC.

The chain combines TRBV27 with TRBJ2-7; D perhaps matches TRBD1 (6 bases). V was pared by 2 bases and J by 3 bases, with 11 bases between. This CDR3 comprises 14 residues. Germline CDR1 reads MNHEY; CDR2 reads SMNVEV (reference sequence). CDR3 amino acids: CASSLRTVGYEQYF. CDR3 coding DNA: TGTGCCAGCAGTTTAAGGACAGTTGGCTACGAGCAGTACTTC.

This chain uses TRBV6-5 with TRBJ1-2; unclear D gene. The CDR3 has 10 amino acids. Trimming pared 6 bases from V and 6 bases from J, leaving 5 bases between. The germline gives CDR1 MNHEY, CDR2 SVGAGI. The CDR3 nucleotides are TGTGCCAGCAGACGAAATGGCTACACCTTC. This codes for CASRRNGYTF.

This chain links TRBV24-1 with TRBJ2-5, with 7 bases identical to TRBD1. Germline CDR1 is KGHDR and CDR2 is SFDVKD. Trimming at V came to 10 bases and at J to 2 bases, leaving 9 bases not matched to a gene. The CDR3 contains 14 residues. This chain's CDR3 is CATGHRGTQETQYF. CDR3 sequence (DNA): TGTGCCACTGGACACAGGGGTACACAAGAGACCCAGTACTTC.

The V and J genes are TRBV7-2 and TRBJ2-7, with D perhaps TRBD1 (5 bases). The CDR3 extends over 14 amino acids. Looked up from germline, CDR1 is SGHTA and CDR2 is FQGNSA. V lost 1 base, J lost 3 bases, and 10 bases lay in between. The CDR3: CASSLVTVHYEQYF. The CDR3 coding sequence is TGTGCCAGCAGCTTAGTGACAGTTCACTACGAGCAGTACTTC. Supplemented by reference TRBV7-2 and TRBJ2-7, the full variable domain reads GAGVSQSPSNKVTEKGKDVELRCDPISGHTALYWYRQSLGQGLEFLIYFQGNSAPDKSGLPSDRFSAERTGGSVSTLTIQRTQQEDSAVYLCASSLVTVHYEQYFGPGTRLTVT.

The genes are TRBV27 and TRBJ2-3; D may match TRBD1 or TRBD2 (5 bases each). Germline assignment: CDR1 MNHEY and CDR2 SMNVEV (reference sequence). V was cut by 3 bases and J by 2 bases, with 18 bases left in between. The CDR3 loop spans 17 amino acids. This CDR3 reads CASSFKVRDGYTDTQYF. In DNA form, the CDR3 reads TGTGCCAGCAGTTTTAAGGTTCGGGACGGCTACACAGATACGCAGTATTTT.

The chain combines TRBV7-2 with TRBJ2-7; 9 nucleotides agree with TRBD1. The CDR3 consists of 17 residues. Germline V gene data show CDR1 as SGHTA and CDR2 as FQGNSA. The junction had 11 bases not matched to a gene; V was cut back by 5 bases and J by 0 bases. CDR3 nucleotides: TGTGCCAGCAGCGGACAAACCGGGACAGGGATCTCCTACGAGCAGTACTTC. This encodes CASSGQTGTGISYEQYF.

The V and J genes are TRBV2 and TRBJ2-7; 11 nucleotides line up with TRBD2. With 5 bases clipped from V and 6 bases from J, the junction kept 3 bases outside the gene matches. This CDR3 spans 13 amino acids. Germline V lookup: CDR1 SNHLY, CDR2 FYNNEI. CDR3 nucleotide sequence: TGTGCCAGCAGTCAGACTAGCGGGGCCGAGCAGTACTTC. Translated: CASSQTSGAEQYF. Full variable domain (outside the CDR3, taken from reference TRBV2 and TRBJ2-7): EPEVTQTPSHQVTQMGQEVILRCVPISNHLYFYWYRQILGQKVEFLVSFYNNEISEKSEIFDDQFSVERPDGSNFTLKIRSTKLEDSAMYFCASSQTSGAEQYFGPGTRLTVT.

The rearrangement joins TRBV5-4 to TRBJ2-7, with a tentative D call TRBD2 (6 bases). This CDR3 region has 15 residues. The V end lost 3 bases, the J end lost 3 bases, and 16 bases lay between the germline ends. CDR1 and CDR2 from the germline V gene are SGHNT and YYREEE (reference sequence). The CDR3, as DNA: TGTGCCAGCAGCTCTAGCATCGGGAGAGGCTACGAGCAGTACTTC. It encodes CASSSSIGRGYEQYF.

The CDR3 region is CASSLGDRYPGEPQHF. DNA for the CDR3: TGCGCCAGCAGCTTGGGGGACAGGTACCCAGGGGAGCCCCAGCATTTT. The rearrangement uses TRBV5-1 and TRBJ1-5, with 8 bases that match TRBD1. Germline CDR1 reads SGHRS; CDR2 reads YFSETQ. V was pared by 0 bases and J by 8 bases, with 10 bases of the junction left unmatched. The CDR3 has 16 residues.

This clone occurred once. The chain joins TRBV5-6 to TRBJ2-3; 11 bases fit TRBD2. The CDR3 is 14 amino acids. Trimming removed 3 bases from V and 8 bases from J; junction bases left unmatched: 5. From germline, CDR1 is SGHDT and CDR2 YYEEEE. DNA of the CDR3: TGTGCCAGCAGCTATAGCGGGGGGGATGGTACGCAGTATTTT. Translated, it gives CASSYSGGDGTQYF.

The chain has TRBV14 and TRBJ1-1; tentatively, D is TRBD1 (5 bases). V was clipped by 0 bases and J by 5 bases, with 13 bases between them. The germline V gene encodes CDR1 SGHDN and CDR2 FVKESK. The CDR3 spans 15 residues. CDR3 sequence (DNA): TGTGCCAGCAGCCAAGAGGTCGGGGGATGGACTGAAGCTTTCTTT. Translated: CASSQEVGGWTEAFF. Using reference TRBV14 and TRBJ1-1 for the parts outside the CDR3, the full variable domain is EAGVTQFPSHSVIEKGQTVTLRCDPISGHDNLYWYRRVMGKEIKFLLHFVKESKQDESGMPNNRFLAERTGGTYSTLKVQPAELEDSGVYFCASSQEVGGWTEAFFGQGTRLTVV.

The chain carries TRBV2 and TRBJ2-7, with no clear D. This CDR3 comprises 13 residues. V lost 5 bases and J lost 4, with 12 bases in between. Germline V gives CDR1 SNHLY, CDR2 FYNNEI. The CDR3, as DNA: TGTGCCAGCAGTTACGGGTGGAAGTACGAGCAGTACTTC. Its translation is CASSYGWKYEQYF.

CDR3 residues: CASSLQNRAGGNTIYF. CDR3 nucleotide sequence: TGTGCCAGCAGCTTACAAAACAGGGCGGGAGGAAACACCATATATTTT. The chain uses TRBV7-2 and TRBJ1-3; D might be TRBD1 (6 bases). The CDR3 loop spans 16 amino acids. CDR1 is SGHTA and CDR2 is FQGNSA in the germline V gene. The V end lost 2 bases, the J end lost 4 bases, and 15 bases lay between the germline ends.

This rearrangement joins TRBV11-2 to TRBJ2-3; D perhaps matches TRBD2 (6 bases). The CDR3 consists of 15 residues. Trimming removed 1 base from V and 2 bases from J, with 10 bases in between. Germline CDR1 SGHAT, CDR2 FQNNGV. DNA for the CDR3: TGTGCCAGCAGCTTAGGGGCTAGCGTCACAGATACGCAGTATTTT. It encodes CASSLGASVTDTQYF.

The rearrangement uses TRBV6-5 and TRBJ2-4; the D is unclear. CDR3 length: 15 amino acids. Trimming removed 5 bases at V and 4 bases at J, with 15 bases between. CDR1 is MNHEY, CDR2 SVGAGI, per germline. In nucleotides, the CDR3 is TGTGCCAGCAGTACGCCAGGCGGTAGTAAAAACATTCAGTACTTC. Translating it yields CASSTPGGSKNIQYF.

The chain carries TRBV5-1 and TRBJ1-1; D possibly corresponds to TRBD1 (5 bases). Germline V lookup: CDR1 SGHRS, CDR2 YFSETQ. V was shortened by 4 bases and J by 7 bases, with 14 bases between the two germline ends. The CDR3 runs 13 residues. The chain's CDR3 is CASSPSGGIEAFF. CDR3 sequence (DNA): TGCGCCAGCAGCCCCTCCGGGGGTATTGAAGCTTTCTTT. The entire variable domain, with the rest obtained from reference TRBV5-1 and TRBJ1-1, is as follows: KAGVTQTPRYLIKTRGQQVTLSCSPISGHRSVSWYQQTPGQGLQFLFEYFSETQRNKGNFPGRFSGRQFSNSRSEMNVSTLELGDSALYLCASSPSGGIEAFFGQGTRLTVV.

CDR3 region: CASSYRGSGMYNEQFF. In DNA form, the CDR3 reads TGTGCCAGCAGTTACAGAGGTAGCGGGATGTACAATGAGCAGTTCTTC. The rearrangement joins TRBV6-5 to TRBJ2-1; 8 nucleotides align to TRBD2. V lost 2 bases and J lost 4; bases outside the gene matches: 7. The CDR3 extends over 16 amino acids. Per germline, CDR1 MNHEY and CDR2 SVGAGI.

The chain is built from TRBV27 and TRBJ2-2, with 10 positions matching TRBD1. J gave up 3 bases and V 6 bases, and 4 bases lay outside the gene matches. The CDR3 is made up of 15 amino acids. Germline values: CDR1 MNHEY, CDR2 SMNVEV (reference sequence). CDR3 in DNA: TGTGCCAGCAGAACCGGGACAGGGGACACCGGGGAGCTGTTTTTT. Amino acid sequence: CASRTGTGDTGELFF.